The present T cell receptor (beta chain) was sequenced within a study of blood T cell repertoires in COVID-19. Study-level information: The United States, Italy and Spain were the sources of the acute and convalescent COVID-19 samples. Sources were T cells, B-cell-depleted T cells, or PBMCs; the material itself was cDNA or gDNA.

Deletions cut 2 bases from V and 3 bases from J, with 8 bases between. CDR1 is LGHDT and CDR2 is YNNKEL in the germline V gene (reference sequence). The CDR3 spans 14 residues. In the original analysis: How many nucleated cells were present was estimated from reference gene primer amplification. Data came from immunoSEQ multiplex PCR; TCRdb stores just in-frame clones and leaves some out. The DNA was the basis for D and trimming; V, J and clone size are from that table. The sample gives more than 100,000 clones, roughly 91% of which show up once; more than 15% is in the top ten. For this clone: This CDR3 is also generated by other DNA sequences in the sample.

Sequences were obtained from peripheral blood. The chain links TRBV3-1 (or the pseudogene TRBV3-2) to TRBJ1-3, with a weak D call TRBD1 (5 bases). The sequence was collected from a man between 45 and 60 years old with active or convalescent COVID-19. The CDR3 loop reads CASSQSGGGNTIYF. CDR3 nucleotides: TGTGCCAGCAGCCAATCCGGGGGTGGAAACACCATATATTTT.